This TCR beta chain emerged from a study of cytomegalovirus exposure and HLA in healthy donors. Study-wide background: Unique TCRs numbering some 80 million, obtained from HLA-typed donors, made up an early data release. Notes on the study in general: Most of the CMV-associated TCR beta chains (in a later analysis) appeared to be HLA-restricted. Within an earlier analysis, most TCR beta V segments proved productive either about 90% or about 30% of the time. The authors confirmed in vitro that a few CMV-associated chains were specific for CMV antigens.

PCR employed 60 Vbeta and 13 Jbeta primers. Sequenced by immunoSEQ multiplex PCR; TCRdb stores in-frame clones only, minus some. The repertoire holds some 160,000 clones, 77% seen once, with 1.4% in the top ten. Points on this clone: Antigen specificity is unknown.

Trimming took 0 bases from V and 4 from J, leaving 9 bases between them. Per germline, CDR1 SGDLS and CDR2 YYNGEE. The length of the CDR3 is 14 residues. The TCR sequence derives from a woman aged 30 to 39 in good health and CMV-seronegative. The sample was PBMCs. The rearrangement links TRBV9 to TRBJ2-3; possible D gene TRBD1, 5 bases. The CDR3 is CASSVEGIPDTQYF. The CDR3 DNA reads TGTGCCAGCAGCGTAGAGGGGATTCCAGATACGCAGTATTTT.